Sequencing of this T cell receptor beta chain was carried out in a study of T cell changes during pregnancy in multiple sclerosis. Clones were read by immunoSEQ multiplex PCR, and TCRdb kept only the in-frame ones, dropping some. The table records around 47,000 clones, 95% to 97% of them present only once. The CDR3 spans 14 residues. Germline-derived CDR1 and CDR2 are SGHRS and YFSETQ. V lost 5 bases and J lost 5, with 13 bases in between. The source is a female donor with multiple sclerosis, enrolled in a pregnancy study. The V gene is TRBV5-1, the J gene TRBJ2-2; possibly TRBD2 for D (6 bases). The sample here was peripheral blood, taken in the second trimester of pregnancy. CDR3 DNA sequence: TGCGCCAGCAGTCGCGGGAAGAAGACCGGGGAGCTGTTTTTT. Protein: CASSRGKKTGELFF.